Listed below are T cell receptor beta chains from one sample, sequenced in a study of tissue T cells after allogeneic stem cell transplantation. Method: immunoSEQ multiplex PCR; TCRdb's copy keeps in-frame clones and lacks some. Of several hundred clones detected, roughly 89% appear once; the ten largest clones hold over 11%. The sequencing used liver tissue, collected at autopsy. The receptors derive from a male patient aged 35-70 years with steroid-refractory graft-versus-host disease after an allogeneic stem cell transplant. Some T cells may have come from the graft donor. CDR3s include the opening cysteine and the closing phenylalanine or tryptophan. A D gene is named only where the DNA matches it firmly. Some rows mark clone size as missing; the rest say once, few, many or name a class of expanded clone.

j_call v_call clone_size d_call cdr3_nt cdr3_aa
TRBJ2-5 TRBV9 - - TGTGCCAGCAGCGTAGGACAGGAGGGCCTACAAGAGACCCAGTACTTC CASSVGQEGLQETQYF
TRBJ1-4 TRBV7-8 few - TGTGCCAGCAGCTTCGACCCAGGGAGAAAACTGTTTTTT CASSFDPGRKLFF
TRBJ2-1 TRBV10-3 - - TGTGCCATCAGCCATAGTGTTGAGCAGTTCTTC CAISHSVEQFF
TRBJ2-3 TRBV30 - TRBD2 TGTGCCTGGAGCTTCCTAGCGGGGGGGACAGATACGCAGTATTTT CAWSFLAGGTDTQYF
TRBJ2-3 TRBV9 - - TGTGCCAGCAGCGTAGTCTTCACAGATACGCAGTATTTT CASSVVFTDTQYF
TRBJ1-2 TRBV7-3 - TRBD1 TGTGCCAGCAGCCCGACAGGGGGGGATGGCTACACCTTC CASSPTGGDGYTF
TRBJ2-3 TRBV9 - TRBD2 TGTGCCAGCAGCGTAGAAAGCGGGGGGCGGGATACGCAGTATTTT CASSVESGGRDTQYF
TRBJ1-1 TRBV7-9 few - TGTGCCAGCAGCGTTGCAAGGGGGGTGAACACTGAAGCTTTCTTT CASSVARGVNTEAFF
TRBJ2-5 TRBV7-2 once - TGTGCCAGCAGCTTATGGGCGGGGCAACAAGAGACCCAGTACTTC CASSLWAGQQETQYF
TRBJ2-5 TRBV7-2 - - TGTGCCAGCAGCTTTGGCGGGACACCACGGAGGGAGACCCAGTACTTC CASSFGGTPRRETQYF
TRBJ1-5 TRBV30 - TRBD1 TGTGCCTGGGACAGGGAGGGCAATCAGCCCCAGCATTTT CAWDREGNQPQHF